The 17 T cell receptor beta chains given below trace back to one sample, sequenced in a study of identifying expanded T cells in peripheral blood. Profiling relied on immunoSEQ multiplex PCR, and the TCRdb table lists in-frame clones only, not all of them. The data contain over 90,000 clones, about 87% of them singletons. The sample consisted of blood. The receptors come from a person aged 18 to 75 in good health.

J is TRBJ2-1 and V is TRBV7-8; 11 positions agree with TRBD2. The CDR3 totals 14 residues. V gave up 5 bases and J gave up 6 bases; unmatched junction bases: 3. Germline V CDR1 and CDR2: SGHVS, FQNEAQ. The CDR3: CASSLGLAGNEQFF. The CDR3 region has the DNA TGTGCCAGCAGCCTCGGACTAGCGGGCAATGAGCAGTTCTTC.

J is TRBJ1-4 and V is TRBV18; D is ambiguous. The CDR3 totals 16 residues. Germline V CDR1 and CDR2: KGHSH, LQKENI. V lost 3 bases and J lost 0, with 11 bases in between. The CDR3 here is CASSPSSGTTNEKLFF. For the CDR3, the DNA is TGTGCCAGCTCACCGTCCTCAGGAACAACTAATGAAAAACTGTTTTTT.

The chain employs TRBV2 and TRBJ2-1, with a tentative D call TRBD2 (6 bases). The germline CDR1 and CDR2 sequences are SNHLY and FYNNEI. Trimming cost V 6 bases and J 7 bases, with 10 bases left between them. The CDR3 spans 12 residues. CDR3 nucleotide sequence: TGTGCCAGCAGGGGACTTCGTAATGAGCAGTTCTTC. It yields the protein CASRGLRNEQFF. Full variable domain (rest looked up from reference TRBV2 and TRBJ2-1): EPEVTQTPSHQVTQMGQEVILRCVPISNHLYFYWYRQILGQKVEFLVSFYNNEISEKSEIFDDQFSVERPDGSNFTLKIRSTKLEDSAMYFCASRGLRNEQFFGPGTRLTVL.

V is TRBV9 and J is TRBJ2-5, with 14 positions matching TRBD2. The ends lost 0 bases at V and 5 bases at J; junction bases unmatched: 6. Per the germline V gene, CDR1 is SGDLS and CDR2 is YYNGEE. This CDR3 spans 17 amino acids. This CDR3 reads CASSVEGLAGAGETQYF. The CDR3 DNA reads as TGTGCCAGCAGCGTAGAGGGACTAGCGGGGGCGGGGGAGACCCAGTACTTC.

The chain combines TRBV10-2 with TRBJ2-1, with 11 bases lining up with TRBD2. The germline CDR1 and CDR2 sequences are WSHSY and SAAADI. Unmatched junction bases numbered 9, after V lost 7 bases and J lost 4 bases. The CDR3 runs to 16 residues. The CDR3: CASTREGLAEYNEQFF. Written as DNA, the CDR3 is TGCGCCAGCACCCGAGAGGGACTAGCGGAATACAATGAGCAGTTCTTC.

DNA for the CDR3: TGCAGTGCCATACCAAGGGAGACCCAGTACTTC. It encodes CSAIPRETQYF. The J gene is TRBJ2-5, the V gene TRBV20-1; D is uncertain. Germline CDR1 reads DFQATT; CDR2 reads SNEGSKA (reference sequence). Trimming left V 6 bases short and J 5 bases short, with 10 bases between. The CDR3 spans 11 residues.

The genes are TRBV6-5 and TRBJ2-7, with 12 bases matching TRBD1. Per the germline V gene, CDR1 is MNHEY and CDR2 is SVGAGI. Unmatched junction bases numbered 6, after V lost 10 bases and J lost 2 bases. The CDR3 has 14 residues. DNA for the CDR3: TGTGCCACCTGGGACAGGGGGCTTCCCTACGAGCAGTACTTC. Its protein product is CATWDRGLPYEQYF.

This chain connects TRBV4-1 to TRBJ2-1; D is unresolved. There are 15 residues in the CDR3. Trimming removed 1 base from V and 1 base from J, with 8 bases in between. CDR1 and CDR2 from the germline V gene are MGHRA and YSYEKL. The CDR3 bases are TGCGCCAGCAGCCAAGGGCAGCGATCCTACAATGAGCAGTTCTTC. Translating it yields CASSQGQRSYNEQFF.

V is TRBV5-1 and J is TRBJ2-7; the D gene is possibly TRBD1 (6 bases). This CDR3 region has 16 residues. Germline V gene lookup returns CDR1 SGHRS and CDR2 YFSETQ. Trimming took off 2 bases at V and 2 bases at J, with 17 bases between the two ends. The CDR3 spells CASSLGLNRATYEQYF. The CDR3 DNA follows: TGCGCCAGCAGCTTAGGTCTGAACAGGGCGACCTACGAGCAGTACTTC.

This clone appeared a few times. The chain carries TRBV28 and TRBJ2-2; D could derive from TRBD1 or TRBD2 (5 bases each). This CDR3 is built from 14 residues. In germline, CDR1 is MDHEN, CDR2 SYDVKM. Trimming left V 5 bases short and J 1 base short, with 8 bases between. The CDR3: CASSPGRNTGELFF. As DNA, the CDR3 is TGTGCCAGCAGTCCGGGGCGGAACACCGGGGAGCTGTTTTTT.

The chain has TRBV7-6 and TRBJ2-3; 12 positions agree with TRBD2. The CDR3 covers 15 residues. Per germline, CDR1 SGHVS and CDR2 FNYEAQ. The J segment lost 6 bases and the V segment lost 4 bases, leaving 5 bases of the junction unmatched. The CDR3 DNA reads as TGTGCCAGCAGCTCTAGCGGGGGGGCTTGGGATACGCAGTATTTT. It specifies CASSSSGGAWDTQYF.

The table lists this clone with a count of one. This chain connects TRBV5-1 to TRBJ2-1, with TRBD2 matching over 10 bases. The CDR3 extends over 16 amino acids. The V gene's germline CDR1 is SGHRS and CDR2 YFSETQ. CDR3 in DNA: TGCGCTTCCAGCCGGGGGTCGACTAGCGGGTACAATGAGCAGTTCTTC. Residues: CASSRGSTSGYNEQFF.

This CDR3 is CASSYPGLSNEQFF. The CDR3 DNA reads as TGTGCCAGCAGTTACCCGGGACTTTCCAATGAGCAGTTCTTC. V usage is TRBV6-6 and J usage is TRBJ2-1; D might be TRBD2 (6 bases). V was cut by 2 bases and J by 6 bases, with 11 bases left in between. Germline CDR1 is MNHNY and CDR2 is SVGAGI (reference sequence). This CDR3 has 14 amino acids.

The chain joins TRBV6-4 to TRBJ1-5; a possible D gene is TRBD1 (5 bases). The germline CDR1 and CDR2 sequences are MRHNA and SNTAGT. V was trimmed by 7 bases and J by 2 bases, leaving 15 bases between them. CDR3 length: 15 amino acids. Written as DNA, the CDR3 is TGTGCCAGCAACGGGGGGGTCACCTGCAATCAGCCCCAGCATTTT. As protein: CASNGGVTCNQPQHF.

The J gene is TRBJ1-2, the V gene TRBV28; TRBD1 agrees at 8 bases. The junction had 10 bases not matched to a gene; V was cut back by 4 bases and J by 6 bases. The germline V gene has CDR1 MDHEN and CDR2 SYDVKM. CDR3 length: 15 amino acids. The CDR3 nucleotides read TGTGCCAGCAGTTCCCCCCTGGACAGGGTACATGGCTACACCTTC. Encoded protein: CASSSPLDRVHGYTF.

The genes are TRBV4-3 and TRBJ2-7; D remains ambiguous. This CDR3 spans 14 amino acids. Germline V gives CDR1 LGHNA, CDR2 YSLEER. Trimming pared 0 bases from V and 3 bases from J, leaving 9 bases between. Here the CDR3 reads CASSQESRVYEQYF. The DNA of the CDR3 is TGCGCCAGCAGCCAAGAGTCCAGAGTCTACGAGCAGTACTTC.

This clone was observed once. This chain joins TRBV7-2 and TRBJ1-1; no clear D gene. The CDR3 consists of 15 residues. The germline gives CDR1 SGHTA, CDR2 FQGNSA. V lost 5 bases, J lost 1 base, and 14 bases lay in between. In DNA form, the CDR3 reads TGTGCCAGCAGCGCCCCCCCGGCTTCGAACACTGAAGCTTTCTTT. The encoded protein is CASSAPPASNTEAFF.